Listed below are T cell receptor beta chains from one sample, sequenced in a study of Ad26.COV2.S vaccination and SARS-CoV-2 variants. TCRdb's table, derived via immunoSEQ multiplex PCR, lists solely in-frame clones and lacks some. The sample lists about 350,000 clones, roughly 94% seen once, with 3% to 5% in the top ten. Sequenced here: peripheral blood, sampled after recovery from COVID-19. Receptors were obtained from a human donor who had recovered from COVID-19. Both conserved end residues are part of each CDR3. A D gene is named only where the DNA matches it firmly.

CDR3aa: CASSTRQGEDTDTQYF
CDR3nt: TGTGCCAGCAGCACCCGACAGGGAGAAGACACAGATACGCAGTATTTT
v_gene: TRBV9
j_gene: TRBJ2-3
d_gene: TRBD1

CDR3aa: CASSLEGTLSEKLFF
CDR3nt: TGTGCCAGCTCCCTGGAAGGGACCCTTAGTGAAAAACTGTTTTTT
v_gene: TRBV27
j_gene: TRBJ1-4
d_gene: NA

CDR3aa: CASSYSLAGVRYTF
CDR3nt: TGTGCCAGTAGTTACAGCCTCGCGGGGGTACGCTACACCTTC
v_gene: TRBV19
j_gene: TRBJ1-2
d_gene: NA

CDR3aa: CASSQGSGTGRVAFF
CDR3nt: TGTGCCAGCAGCCAAGGGTCTGGAACAGGTCGTGTAGCTTTCTTT
v_gene: TRBV3-1/TRBV3-2
j_gene: TRBJ1-1
d_gene: NA

CDR3aa: CASSLSRLNQPQHF
CDR3nt: TGTGCCAGCAGTTTATCCAGGTTAAATCAGCCCCAGCATTTT
v_gene: TRBV27
j_gene: TRBJ1-5
d_gene: NA

CDR3aa: CASSYAQGLSGANVLTF
CDR3nt: TGTGCCAGCAGTTACGCCCAGGGCCTCTCTGGGGCCAACGTCCTGACTTTC
v_gene: TRBV6-2/TRBV6-3
j_gene: TRBJ2-6
d_gene: NA

CDR3aa: CASSPRDAYNEQFF
CDR3nt: TGTGCCAGCAGCCCAAGGGACGCCTACAATGAGCAGTTCTTC
v_gene: TRBV7-6
j_gene: TRBJ2-1
d_gene: NA

CDR3aa: CASSVRNSGANVLTF
CDR3nt: TGTGCCAGCAGCGTCAGAAATTCTGGGGCCAACGTCCTGACTTTC
v_gene: TRBV9
j_gene: TRBJ2-6
d_gene: NA

CDR3aa: CASSHRGQANEKLFF
CDR3nt: TGTGCCAGCAGCCACAGGGGGCAGGCTAATGAAAAACTGTTTTTT
v_gene: TRBV3-1/TRBV3-2
j_gene: TRBJ1-4
d_gene: TRBD1

CDR3aa: CASSLVGPPEYEQYF
CDR3nt: TGTGCCAGCAGCTTAGTGGGCCCCCCGGAATACGAGCAGTACTTC
v_gene: TRBV7-8
j_gene: TRBJ2-7
d_gene: NA

CDR3aa: CASRRGAPTPGELFF
CDR3nt: TGTGCCAGCAGACGGGGGGCTCCAACCCCCGGGGAGCTGTTTTTT
v_gene: TRBV6-5
j_gene: TRBJ2-2
d_gene: NA

CDR3aa: CASSLGTSLSYGYTF
CDR3nt: TGCGCCAGCAGCTTGGGGACAAGCCTCAGCTATGGCTACACCTTC
v_gene: TRBV5-1
j_gene: TRBJ1-2
d_gene: NA

CDR3aa: CASSLVGEKLFF
CDR3nt: TGTGCCAGCAGCTTAGTTGGGGAAAAACTGTTTTTT
v_gene: TRBV7-6
j_gene: TRBJ1-4
d_gene: NA

CDR3aa: CASSSTGTYSPLHF
CDR3nt: TGTGCCAGCAGTTCCACCGGGACATACTCACCCCTCCACTTT
v_gene: TRBV6-5
j_gene: TRBJ1-6
d_gene: NA

CDR3aa: CSVDPGGRYGYTF
CDR3nt: TGCAGCGTTGACCCCGGGGGACGCTATGGCTACACCTTC
v_gene: TRBV29-1
j_gene: TRBJ1-2
d_gene: NA

CDR3aa: CASSPRSGETYYGYTF
CDR3nt: TGCGCCAGCAGCCCCCGGTCAGGGGAGACCTACTATGGCTACACCTTC
v_gene: TRBV4-3
j_gene: TRBJ1-2
d_gene: NA

CDR3aa: CASSQEVVVSTENEQFF
CDR3nt: TGTGCCAGCAGCCAAGAGGTGGTCGTGTCAACCGAGAATGAGCAGTTCTTC
v_gene: TRBV14
j_gene: TRBJ2-1
d_gene: NA

CDR3aa: CASSLGQTGELFF
CDR3nt: TGTGCCAGCAGTTTAGGTCAAACCGGGGAGCTGTTTTTT
v_gene: TRBV12-3/TRBV12-4
j_gene: TRBJ2-2
d_gene: NA

CDR3aa: CASSYGGGNNYGYTF
CDR3nt: TGTGCCAGCAGTTACGGTGGGGGAAATAACTATGGCTACACCTTC
v_gene: TRBV6-5
j_gene: TRBJ1-2
d_gene: NA

CDR3aa: CASSPGQGGRQNEKLFF
CDR3nt: TGTGCCAGCAGCCCAGGACAGGGAGGTCGTCAGAATGAAAAACTGTTTTTT
v_gene: TRBV5-5
j_gene: TRBJ1-4
d_gene: TRBD1

CDR3aa: CASSQEGGARETQYF
CDR3nt: TGTGCCAGCAGCCAAGAGGGGGGGGCTAGGGAGACCCAGTACTTC
v_gene: TRBV3-1/TRBV3-2
j_gene: TRBJ2-5
d_gene: NA

CDR3aa: CASSLQSGTREKLFF
CDR3nt: TGTGCCAGCAGCCTCCAGTCGGGGACTAGGGAAAAACTGTTTTTT
v_gene: TRBV3-1/TRBV3-2
j_gene: TRBJ1-4
d_gene: NA

CDR3aa: CASRGEVVTEAFF
CDR3nt: TGTGCCAGCAGGGGAGAGGTGGTCACTGAAGCTTTCTTT
v_gene: TRBV2
j_gene: TRBJ1-1
d_gene: NA

CDR3aa: CASRSDGGSYNEQFF
CDR3nt: TGTGCCAGCAGGTCGGACGGTGGCTCCTACAATGAGCAGTTCTTC
v_gene: TRBV2
j_gene: TRBJ2-1
d_gene: NA

CDR3aa: CASSEAILGGAYGYTF
CDR3nt: TGTGCCAGCAGTGAAGCCATTCTCGGGGGAGCCTATGGCTACACCTTC
v_gene: TRBV6-1
j_gene: TRBJ1-2
d_gene: NA

CDR3aa: CASSLSRLPAHYGYTF
CDR3nt: TGCGCCAGCAGCTTGTCGAGGTTGCCCGCTCACTATGGCTACACCTTC
v_gene: TRBV5-1
j_gene: TRBJ1-2
d_gene: NA

CDR3aa: CASSNGPYEQYF
CDR3nt: TGTGCCAGCAGTAATGGGCCCTACGAGCAGTACTTC
v_gene: TRBV6-5
j_gene: TRBJ2-7
d_gene: NA

CDR3aa: CASSLVGSFYEQYF
CDR3nt: TGTGCCAGCAGCTTGGTTGGCTCCTTTTACGAGCAGTACTTC
v_gene: TRBV5-6
j_gene: TRBJ2-7
d_gene: NA

CDR3aa: CASSPGTGINQPQHF
CDR3nt: TGTGCCAGCAGCCCCGGGACAGGGATCAATCAGCCCCAGCATTTT
v_gene: TRBV6-2/TRBV6-3
j_gene: TRBJ1-5
d_gene: TRBD1

CDR3aa: CASSADRDYGYTF
CDR3nt: TGTGCCAGCAGCGCGGACAGAGACTATGGCTACACCTTC
v_gene: TRBV5-5
j_gene: TRBJ1-2
d_gene: NA

CDR3aa: CASRAGSYEQYF
CDR3nt: TGCGCCAGCAGGGCGGGGTCCTACGAGCAGTACTTC
v_gene: TRBV5-1
j_gene: TRBJ2-7
d_gene: NA